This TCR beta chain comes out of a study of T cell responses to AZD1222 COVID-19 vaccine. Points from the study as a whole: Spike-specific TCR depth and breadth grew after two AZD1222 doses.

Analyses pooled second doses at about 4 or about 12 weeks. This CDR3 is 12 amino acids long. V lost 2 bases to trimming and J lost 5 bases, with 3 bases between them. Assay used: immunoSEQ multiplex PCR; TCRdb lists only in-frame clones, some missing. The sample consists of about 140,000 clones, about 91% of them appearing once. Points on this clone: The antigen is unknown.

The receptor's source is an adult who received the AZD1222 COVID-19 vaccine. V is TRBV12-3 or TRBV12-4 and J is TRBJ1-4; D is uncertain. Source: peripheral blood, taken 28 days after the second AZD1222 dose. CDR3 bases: TGTGCCAGCAGTTTACACAATGAAAAACTGTTTTTT. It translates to CASSLHNEKLFF.